Presented here are 18 T cell receptor beta chains from one specimen sequenced in a study of shared clonotypes between healthy human individuals. Using immunoSEQ multiplex PCR, the repertoire was profiled, and TCRdb retains in-frame clones only, with some absent. The repertoire holds some 650,000 clones, with 95% to 98% as singletons. Sequences were obtained from naive CD4+ T cells sorted from blood. Regarding subset: CD45RA+ positively selected. The receptor source for this set is a woman in her 30s in good health.

This sequence joins TRBV27 and TRBJ2-1; either TRBD1 or TRBD2 may supply D (6 bases each). There are 18 residues in the CDR3. Germline assignment: CDR1 MNHEY and CDR2 SMNVEV (reference sequence). V was trimmed by 5 bases and J by 0 bases, leaving 20 bases between them. The CDR3 DNA is TGTGCCAGCAGTCGCGGAGGGGGAAAAACCAGCTCCTACAATGAGCAGTTCTTC. It encodes CASSRGGGKTSSYNEQFF.

V and J are TRBV30 and TRBJ2-7; 11 bases match TRBD2. J gave up 2 bases and V 5 bases, and 2 bases lay outside the gene matches. This CDR3 is 13 amino acids long. The germline V gene encodes CDR1 GTSNPN and CDR2 SVGIG (reference sequence). Written as DNA, the CDR3 is TGTGCCTGGGGGACTAGCGGTACCTACGAGCAGTACTTC. Protein product: CAWGTSGTYEQYF.

This rearrangement joins TRBV15 to TRBJ1-1; unclear D gene. V shed 1 base and J shed 6 bases, with 12 bases lying between them. The CDR3 runs 14 residues. Germline V gene lookup returns CDR1 LNHNV and CDR2 YYDKDF (reference sequence). The CDR3 loop is CATSRGLSLAEAFF. The CDR3, as DNA: TGTGCCACCAGCAGAGGCCTCTCGTTGGCTGAAGCTTTCTTT.

V usage is TRBV7-2 and J usage is TRBJ1-4, with 7 bases fitting TRBD1. With 5 bases clipped from V and 4 bases from J, the junction kept 7 bases outside the gene matches. Germline CDR1 reads SGHTA; CDR2 reads FQGNSA. The CDR3 has 15 amino acids. The CDR3 region is CASSRNRGHNEKLFF. The CDR3 DNA is TGTGCCAGCAGCCGGAACAGGGGTCATAATGAAAAACTGTTTTTT.

The V gene is TRBV30, the J gene TRBJ2-7; 8 bases align to TRBD1. V trimming: 0 bases; J trimming: 6 bases; junction bases outside the gene matches: 7. CDR1 GTSNPN and CDR2 SVGIG come from the germline V gene (reference sequence). CDR3 length equals 14 residues. CDR3 bases: TGTGCCTGGAGTGTAGCCAGGGGGCGTCTCGAGCAGTACTTC. The encoded protein is CAWSVARGRLEQYF.

This rearrangement joins TRBV6-6 to TRBJ2-4; D may be TRBD1 (6 bases). This CDR3 comprises 12 residues. Germline assignment: CDR1 MNHNY and CDR2 SVGAGI (reference sequence). Trimming left V 6 bases short and J 4 bases short, with 7 bases between. The CDR3 sequence is CASRGTKNIQYF. DNA of the CDR3: TGTGCCAGCAGGGGGACAAAAAACATTCAGTACTTC.

The gene calls are TRBV7-2 and TRBJ2-2; D perhaps matches TRBD2 (5 bases). With 5 bases removed from V and 6 bases from J, the gap between germline ends came to 10 bases. The CDR3 extends over 13 amino acids. Germline loops: CDR1 SGHTA, CDR2 FQGNSA. CDR3 sequence reads: CASSPTAAGELFF. The CDR3 DNA reads TGTGCCAGCAGCCCCACAGCGGCCGGGGAGCTGTTTTTT.

The chain joins TRBV5-1 to TRBJ2-5; unclear D gene. There are 14 residues in the CDR3. Trimming removed 0 bases at V and 2 bases at J, with 8 bases between. The V gene's germline CDR1 is SGHRS and CDR2 YFSETQ. The DNA for the CDR3 is TGCGCCAGCAGCTTGGCCACAAATCAAGAGACCCAGTACTTC. Translated, it gives CASSLATNQETQYF.

This clone showed up just once. The chain couples TRBV27 to TRBJ2-2; 8 bases fit TRBD1. The J segment lost 1 base and the V segment lost 6 bases, leaving 4 bases of the junction unmatched. The CDR3 spans 15 residues. The V gene's germline CDR1 is MNHEY and CDR2 SMNVEV (reference sequence). CDR3 sequence: CASRRTGRNTGELFF. CDR3 nucleotide sequence: TGTGCCAGCAGGCGGACAGGGAGGAACACCGGGGAGCTGTTTTTT.

J is TRBJ2-1 and V is TRBV10-3; the D is unclear. The CDR3 runs to 15 residues. V lost 4 bases and J lost 0, with 10 bases in between. CDR1 is ENHRY and CDR2 is SYGVKD in the germline V gene. CDR3 DNA: TGTGCCATCAGTGGTTACTCGAGCTCCTACAATGAGCAGTTCTTC. Its translation is CAISGYSSSYNEQFF.

The chain has TRBV5-1 and TRBJ1-2, with D maybe TRBD1 (5 bases). The CDR3 sequence is 13 residues long. The germline V and J ends were trimmed by 4 bases and 13 bases, with 20 bases remaining between them. CDR1 and CDR2 (germline): SGHRS, YFSETQ. The CDR3 DNA follows: TGCGCCAGCAGCAAATTGGGGGACGGAGCCATCACCTTC. It encodes CASSKLGDGAITF.

The chain recombines TRBV7-9 with TRBJ1-5; possible D gene TRBD1, 5 bases. Germline V lookup: CDR1 SEHNR, CDR2 FQNEAQ (reference sequence). Trimming removed 4 bases from V and 8 bases from J, with 9 bases in between. This CDR3 is built from 12 residues. The CDR3 region is CASSWTNEPQHF. The CDR3 DNA is TGTGCCAGCAGCTGGACAAATGAGCCCCAGCATTTT. Looking up the rest from reference TRBV7-9 and TRBJ1-5 gives the full variable domain: DTGVSQNPRHKITKRGQNVTFRCDPISEHNRLYWYRQTLGQGPEFLTYFQNEAQLEKSRLLSDRFSAERPKGSFSTLEIQRTEQGDSAMYLCASSWTNEPQHFGDGTRLSIL.

J is TRBJ1-1 and V is TRBV7-8; D is undetermined. Germline assignment: CDR1 SGHVS and CDR2 FQNEAQ. Trimming left V 4 bases short and J 5 bases short, with 5 bases between. The length of the CDR3 is 11 residues. CDR3 nucleotide sequence: TGTGCCAGCAGCTCAGAAACTGAAGCTTTCTTT. Translation: CASSSETEAFF. Complete variable domain (other parts from reference TRBV7-8 and TRBJ1-1): GAGVSQSPRYKVAKRGQDVALRCDPISGHVSLFWYQQALGQGPEFLTYFQNEAQLDKSGLPSDRFFAERPEGSVSTLKIQRTQQEDSAVYLCASSSETEAFFGQGTRLTVV.

The rearrangement joins TRBV5-4 to TRBJ2-7; 8 nucleotides line up with TRBD2. This CDR3 has 17 amino acids. Unmatched junction bases numbered 11, after V lost 0 bases and J lost 3 bases. Per germline, CDR1 SGHNT and CDR2 YYREEE (reference sequence). CDR3 sequence (DNA): TGTGCCAGCAGCTTGGTGGTGGTAGCGGGGACTATCTACGAGCAGTACTTC. Its translation: CASSLVVVAGTIYEQYF.

This clone was observed a single time. The J gene is TRBJ1-2, the V gene TRBV11-2; D gene unclear. The germline CDR1 and CDR2 sequences are SGHAT and FQNNGV. The CDR3 runs 15 residues. V shed 7 bases and J shed 0 bases, with 15 bases lying between them. Here the CDR3 reads CASTAGVSTNYGYTF. The CDR3, as DNA: TGTGCCAGCACGGCCGGGGTCAGTACTAACTATGGCTACACCTTC.

This clone appeared once. The chain links TRBV4-1 to TRBJ1-2; 7 nucleotides agree with TRBD1. Looked up from germline, CDR1 is MGHRA and CDR2 is YSYEKL. Germline trimming cut 3 bases from V and 6 bases from J; bases unmatched to any gene: 7. This CDR3 has 14 amino acids. Written as DNA, the CDR3 is TGCGCCAGCAGCCAGCAGACAGGGTTGGATGGCTACACCTTC. It translates to CASSQQTGLDGYTF.

The chain is built from TRBV5-1 and TRBJ2-2, with D perhaps TRBD1 (6 bases). This CDR3 spans 15 amino acids. In germline, CDR1 is SGHRS, CDR2 YFSETQ. Deletions cut 0 bases from V and 1 base from J, with 7 bases between. CDR3 DNA sequence: TGCGCCAGCAGCTTGGCACAGGGGAACACCGGGGAGCTGTTTTTT. Its protein is CASSLAQGNTGELFF. Together with reference TRBV5-1 and TRBJ2-2, the CDR3 gives the full variable domain: KAGVTQTPRYLIKTRGQQVTLSCSPISGHRSVSWYQQTPGQGLQFLFEYFSETQRNKGNFPGRFSGRQFSNSRSEMNVSTLELGDSALYLCASSLAQGNTGELFFGEGSRLTVL.

This rearrangement joins TRBV19 to TRBJ2-3, with TRBD2 identical over 7 bases. Germline V gene lookup returns CDR1 LNHDA and CDR2 SQIVND (reference sequence). After removal of 3 bases from V and 3 bases from J, the junction contained 3 bases not matched to a gene. This CDR3 comprises 14 residues. The CDR3 spells CASSIAGETDTQYF. Written as DNA, the CDR3 is TGTGCCAGTAGTATCGCGGGAGAGACAGATACGCAGTATTTT.